These 5 T cell receptor beta chains were sequenced from one sample in a study of blood T cell repertoires in COVID-19. The repertoire was sequenced with immunoSEQ multiplex PCR; TCRdb's copy has only in-frame clones and lacks some. The data show about 200,000 clones, with approximately 90% seen just once and 0.53% held by the top ten. The sample was peripheral blood. These receptors were obtained from a man aged 45-65 years with acute or convalescent COVID-19.

This clone was seen more than once but under ten times. The CDR3 loop is CASSLDRANTEAFF. In DNA form, the CDR3 reads TGTGCCAGTAGTCTCGACAGGGCAAACACTGAAGCTTTCTTT. The V and J genes are TRBV19 and TRBJ1-1, with TRBD1 matching over 7 bases. Germline-derived CDR1 and CDR2 are LNHDA and SQIVND (reference sequence). Unmatched junction bases numbered 5, after V lost 5 bases and J lost 2 bases. The CDR3 contains 14 residues. The complete variable domain, with remaining parts taken from reference TRBV19 and TRBJ1-1, reads DGGITQSPKYLFRKEGQNVTLSCEQNLNHDAMYWYRQDPGQGLRLIYYSQIVNDFQKGDIAEGYSVSREKKESFPLTVTSAQKNPTAFYLCASSLDRANTEAFFGQGTRLTVV.

The rearrangement joins TRBV3-1 (or the pseudogene TRBV3-2) to TRBJ2-2; 7 nucleotides match TRBD2. Trimming took 4 bases from V and 7 from J; bases not matched to a gene: 12. In germline, CDR1 is LGHDT, CDR2 YNNKEL (reference sequence). The CDR3 consists of 16 residues. CDR3 DNA: TGTGCCAGCAGCCCCACCGGGACTACCCACGGCGGGGAGCTGTTTTTT. This codes for CASSPTGTTHGGELFF.

In its sample, this clone was seen once. The J gene is TRBJ1-5, the V gene TRBV4-3; D gene ambiguous. CDR1 and CDR2 from the germline V gene are LGHNA and YSLEER. This CDR3 contains 15 residues. The ends were cut back, 0 bases at V and 3 bases at J, with 9 bases in the middle. CDR3 in amino acids: CASSQESGFNQPQHF. The CDR3 DNA is TGCGCCAGCAGCCAAGAAAGCGGGTTCAATCAGCCCCAGCATTTT.

The chain has TRBV27 and TRBJ1-2; 10 nucleotides align to TRBD1. The CDR3 runs to 15 residues. Germline lookup yields CDR1 MNHEY and CDR2 SMNVEV (reference sequence). V shed 7 bases, J shed 4 bases, and the junction held 9 bases outside the gene matches. The chain's CDR3 is CASKRDRGYLYGYTF. The CDR3 DNA is TGTGCCAGCAAACGGGACAGGGGCTACCTCTATGGCTACACCTTC.

The chain joins TRBV5-1 to TRBJ1-4; TRBD1 matches 8 bases. Germline V gene lookup returns CDR1 SGHRS and CDR2 YFSETQ. Losses at the gene ends were 4 bases for V and 7 bases for J; bases not matched to a gene: 9. CDR3 size: 15 residues. The CDR3 region has the DNA TGCGCCAGCAGCATCATGACAGGGGCTGGTGAAAAACTGTTTTTT. Protein: CASSIMTGAGEKLFF.